These 5 T cell receptor beta chains share one sample of origin, sequenced in a study of CD8+CD57+ T cells in acquired aplastic anemia. Selection for sequencing was limited to patients who had shown CD8+CD57+ cell expansion by flow cytometry. The template used for profiling TCR beta VDJ and CDR3 was genomic DNA. TCRdb re-analysed the reads in MiXCR, keeping a single row per CDR3 protein. The repertoire has approximately 100,000 distinct CDR3 sequences, 55% to 70% of them found once; the top ten carry 55% to 65%. The sample was sorted CD4+, CD8+, or CD8+CD57+ T cells (not recorded which) from PBMCs. These receptors were obtained from a human donor with aplastic anemia.

This chain joins TRBV7-2 and TRBJ2-7; possibly TRBD1 or TRBD2 for D (7 bases each). In germline, CDR1 is SGHTA, CDR2 FQGNSA. The CDR3 has 14 residues. V lost 7 bases and J lost 0, with 13 bases in between. CDR3 DNA sequence: TGTGCCAGCACCAGGGGGGGGGCCTCCTACGAGCAGTACTTC. Protein sequence: CASTRGGASYEQYF.

The chain is built from TRBV20-1 and TRBJ2-3; TRBD2 matches at 13 bases. There are 16 residues in the CDR3. CDR1 is DFQATT, CDR2 SNEGSKA, per germline (reference sequence). V shed 3 bases, J shed 2 bases, and the junction held 5 bases outside the gene matches. In DNA, the CDR3 is TGCAGTGCTAGCCCTGGGACTAGCGGGACCACAGATACGCAGTATTTT. This sequence encodes CSASPGTSGTTDTQYF.

This clonotype came up a few times. This chain links TRBV15 with TRBJ2-7, with D perhaps matching TRBD1 (5 bases). Per the germline V gene, CDR1 is LNHNV and CDR2 is YYDKDF (reference sequence). V was trimmed by 2 bases and J by 2 bases, leaving 16 bases between them. The CDR3 is 16 residues long. CDR3 sequence: CATSRPKQEYPYEQYF. The DNA for the CDR3 is TGTGCCACCAGCAGACCTAAACAGGAATATCCCTACGAGCAGTACTTC.

This chain uses TRBV20-1 with TRBJ1-6, with D hard to call. V was pared by 3 bases and J by 9 bases, with 18 bases between. This CDR3 contains 15 residues. Germline V gene lookup returns CDR1 DFQATT and CDR2 SNEGSKA (reference sequence). The CDR3 DNA sequence: TGCAGTGCTAGTGAGGACGCCAAACACACTTCACCCCTCCACTTT. Its translation: CSASEDAKHTSPLHF.

The chain carries TRBV2 and TRBJ1-2, with TRBD1 matching 9 bases. Germline CDR1 SNHLY, CDR2 FYNNEI. J gave up 4 bases and V 8 bases, and 8 bases lay outside the gene matches. This CDR3 has 14 residues. The DNA of the CDR3 is TGTGCCAGCGGTACAGGGGGCGGAAGCTATGGCTACACCTTC. This codes for CASGTGGGSYGYTF.